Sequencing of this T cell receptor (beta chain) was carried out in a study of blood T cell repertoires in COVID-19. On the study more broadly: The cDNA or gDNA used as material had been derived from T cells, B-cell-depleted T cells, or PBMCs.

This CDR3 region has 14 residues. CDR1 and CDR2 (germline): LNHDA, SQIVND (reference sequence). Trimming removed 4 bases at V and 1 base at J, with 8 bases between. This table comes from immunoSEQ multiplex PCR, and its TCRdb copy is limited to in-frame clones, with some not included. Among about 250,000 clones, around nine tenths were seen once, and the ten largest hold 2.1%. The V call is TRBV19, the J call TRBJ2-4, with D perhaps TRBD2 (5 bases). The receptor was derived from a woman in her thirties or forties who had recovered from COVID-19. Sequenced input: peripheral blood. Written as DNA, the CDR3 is TGTGCCAGTAGTAGGGAGACGGCCAAAAACATTCAGTACTTC. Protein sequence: CASSRETAKNIQYF.